Below, 15 T cell receptor beta chains from the same sample are listed, as sequenced in a study of radiation and T cells in renal cell carcinoma (dated by TCRdb to about 2020). The intended sense of this specimen's time point label: blood 4 weeks post-SBRT, at nephrectomy. The treatment or condition label, as the study defines it: 15 Gy SBRT to primary tumor, nephrectomy 4 weeks later. Libraries came from the immunoSEQ multiplex PCR assay. TCRdb re-hosts the immuneACCESS table, in-frame sequences only. Its copies lack some clones; in the studies checked, an unresolved V gene accounts for under half of them, and the cause for the rest is not known. The table for this sample lists about 78,000 clones; 89% of them were counted only once. The top ten hold roughly 5.4% of the sample. This specimen was blood, taken from a patient whose treatment included radiotherapy and nephrectomy. The receptors were sampled from a woman aged 70 to 79 with renal cell carcinoma.

V is TRBV7-2 and J is TRBJ1-6; 7 positions agree with TRBD1. CDR3 length equals 14 residues. J lost 7 bases, V lost 8 bases, and 8 bases had no gene match. Germline loops: CDR1 SGHTA, CDR2 FQGNSA. CDR3 amino acids: CASRSTGQNSPLHF. The CDR3 DNA is TGTGCCAGCCGTTCGACAGGGCAAAATTCACCCCTCCACTTT.

The chain links TRBV11-2 to TRBJ1-5; D perhaps matches TRBD1 (6 bases). CDR1 SGHAT and CDR2 FQNNGV come from the germline V gene. The CDR3 sequence is 14 residues long. With 5 bases removed from V and 5 bases from J, the gap between germline ends came to 13 bases. CDR3 sequence (DNA): TGTGCCAGCAGCCGTCCAGGGGAATATCAGCCCCAGCATTTT. Translation gives CASSRPGEYQPQHF. Full variable domain (outside the CDR3, taken from reference TRBV11-2 and TRBJ1-5): EAGVAQSPRYKIIEKRQSVAFWCNPISGHATLYWYQQILGQGPKLLIQFQNNGVVDDSQLPKDRFSAERLKGVDSTLKIQPAKLEDSAVYLCASSRPGEYQPQHFGDGTRLSIL.

The chain joins TRBV30 to TRBJ2-3; no clear D. The germline V gene has CDR1 GTSNPN and CDR2 SVGIG (reference sequence). CDR3 length equals 15 residues. Trimming cost V 1 base and J 2 bases, with 13 bases left between them. The CDR3 DNA is TGTGCCTGGAGTGGCCGGCGCTCCCTCACAGATACGCAGTATTTT. The encoded protein is CAWSGRRSLTDTQYF.

The rearrangement uses TRBV2 and TRBJ1-5, with D unclear. CDR3 length: 15 residues. V was pared by 8 bases and J by 0 bases, with 14 bases between. CDR1 is SNHLY, CDR2 FYNNEI, per germline. In nucleotides, the CDR3 is TGTGCCAGCGGGAGTGGAACCCTTAGCAATCAGCCCCAGCATTTT. Encoded protein: CASGSGTLSNQPQHF.

J is TRBJ1-5 and V is TRBV25-1; 10 bases are shared with TRBD1. The CDR3 has 16 amino acids. In germline, CDR1 is MGHDK, CDR2 SYGVNS. V lost 2 bases and J lost 1; bases outside the gene matches: 2. In DNA form, the CDR3 reads TGTGCCAGCAGTGAAGCGGACAGGGGGAGCAATCAGCCCCAGCATTTT. Its protein product is CASSEADRGSNQPQHF.

The chain links TRBV27 to TRBJ1-5; D remains unclear. The germline CDR1 and CDR2 sequences are MNHEY and SMNVEV (reference sequence). This CDR3 contains 15 residues. V lost 5 bases, J lost 6 bases, and 17 bases lay in between. The CDR3 region is CASSPVPPGSQPQHF. For the CDR3, the DNA is TGTGCCAGCAGTCCGGTCCCCCCGGGGAGTCAGCCCCAGCATTTT.

The chain recombines TRBV27 with TRBJ2-7; 7 bases align to TRBD1. CDR1 MNHEY and CDR2 SMNVEV come from the germline V gene (reference sequence). The length of the CDR3 is 16 residues. Trimming at V came to 6 bases and at J to 2 bases, leaving 13 bases not matched to a gene. CDR3 sequence: CASRSRTGVPPYEQYF. The CDR3 region has the DNA TGTGCCAGCAGATCGAGAACAGGGGTCCCCCCCTACGAGCAGTACTTC.

The chain is built from TRBV5-1 and TRBJ2-7, with 11 bases aligning to TRBD2. The V gene end was trimmed by 4 bases and the J gene end by 4 bases; junction bases not matched to a gene: 10. This CDR3 contains 16 residues. Germline assignment: CDR1 SGHRS and CDR2 YFSETQ. In DNA form, the CDR3 reads TGCGCCAGCAGCGCCCCCCCTAGCGGGGGGTTATACGAGCAGTACTTC. Amino acid sequence: CASSAPPSGGLYEQYF.

The chain couples TRBV15 to TRBJ1-1; TRBD1 matches 9 bases. CDR3 length: 16 residues. CDR1 and CDR2 (germline): LNHNV, YYDKDF (reference sequence). V was pared by 0 bases and J by 5 bases, with 7 bases of the junction left unmatched. The CDR3 is CATSRDVGQGWTEAFF. In DNA form, the CDR3 reads TGTGCCACCAGCAGAGACGTAGGACAGGGGTGGACTGAAGCTTTCTTT. The full variable domain, with the rest looked up from reference TRBV15 and TRBJ1-1, is DAMVIQNPRYQVTQFGKPVTLSCSQTLNHNVMYWYQQKSSQAPKLLFHYYDKDFNNEADTPDNFQSRRPNTSFCFLDIRSPGLGDTAMYLCATSRDVGQGWTEAFFGQGTRLTVV.

This sequence joins TRBV4-3 and TRBJ1-4, with TRBD1 matching 9 bases. Germline trimming cut 2 bases from V and 5 bases from J; bases unmatched to any gene: 6. This CDR3 comprises 16 residues. CDR1 and CDR2 from the germline V gene are LGHNA and YSLEER. CDR3 sequence: CASSQNPDRGNEKLFF. The DNA for the CDR3 is TGCGCCAGCAGCCAAAATCCGGACAGGGGAAATGAAAAACTGTTTTTT.

The J gene is TRBJ2-2, the V gene TRBV5-1; D may be TRBD1 (6 bases). Germline V gene sequence: CDR1 SGHRS, CDR2 YFSETQ. The CDR3 has 15 amino acids. Deletions cut 2 bases from V and 4 bases from J, with 12 bases between. The CDR3 coding sequence is TGCGCCAGCAGCTTCAGGGAAGGGGGCACCGGGGAGCTGTTTTTT. Translating gives CASSFREGGTGELFF.

V and J are TRBV6-1 and TRBJ2-3; D gene ambiguous. The germline V and J ends were trimmed by 1 base and 4 bases, with 15 bases remaining between them. The CDR3 totals 16 residues. The V gene's germline CDR1 is MNHNS and CDR2 SASEGT. CDR3 in amino acids: CASSEVTILGPDTQYF. The DNA of the CDR3 is TGTGCCAGCAGTGAAGTGACGATCTTGGGTCCAGATACGCAGTATTTT.

This chain links TRBV10-2 with TRBJ2-5; D not certain. The CDR3 covers 11 residues. In germline, CDR1 is WSHSY, CDR2 SAAADI. The germline V and J ends were trimmed by 0 bases and 8 bases, with 4 bases remaining between them. The CDR3 region has the DNA TGCGCCAGCAGTGAGTCAACCACCCAGTACTTC. The encoded protein is CASSESTTQYF.

Regarding this clone: This specimen includes other DNA sequences encoding the same CDR3. This rearrangement joins TRBV7-2 to TRBJ2-3, with D hard to call. This CDR3 is 13 amino acids long. Between the trimmed V and J ends, which lost 1 base and 0 bases, there was a span of 2 bases. Germline V gene sequence: CDR1 SGHTA, CDR2 FQGNSA. The CDR3 DNA reads as TGTGCCAGCAGCTTAGGCAGCACAGATACGCAGTATTTT. Encoded protein: CASSLGSTDTQYF. The full variable domain, in which reference TRBV7-2 and TRBJ2-3 provide the parts outside the CDR3, is GAGVSQSPSNKVTEKGKDVELRCDPISGHTALYWYRQSLGQGLEFLIYFQGNSAPDKSGLPSDRFSAERTGGSVSTLTIQRTQQEDSAVYLCASSLGSTDTQYFGPGTRLTVL.

The chain links TRBV2 to TRBJ2-4, with D perhaps TRBD1 (5 bases). Germline loops: CDR1 SNHLY, CDR2 FYNNEI. Trimming removed 5 bases from V and 1 base from J, with 12 bases in between. The CDR3 totals 15 residues. The CDR3 DNA is TGTGCCAGCAGTCCAAGGGGCCGGGCCAAAAACATTCAGTACTTC. This encodes CASSPRGRAKNIQYF. Supplemented by reference TRBV2 and TRBJ2-4, the full variable domain reads EPEVTQTPSHQVTQMGQEVILRCVPISNHLYFYWYRQILGQKVEFLVSFYNNEISEKSEIFDDQFSVERPDGSNFTLKIRSTKLEDSAMYFCASSPRGRAKNIQYFGAGTRLSVL.